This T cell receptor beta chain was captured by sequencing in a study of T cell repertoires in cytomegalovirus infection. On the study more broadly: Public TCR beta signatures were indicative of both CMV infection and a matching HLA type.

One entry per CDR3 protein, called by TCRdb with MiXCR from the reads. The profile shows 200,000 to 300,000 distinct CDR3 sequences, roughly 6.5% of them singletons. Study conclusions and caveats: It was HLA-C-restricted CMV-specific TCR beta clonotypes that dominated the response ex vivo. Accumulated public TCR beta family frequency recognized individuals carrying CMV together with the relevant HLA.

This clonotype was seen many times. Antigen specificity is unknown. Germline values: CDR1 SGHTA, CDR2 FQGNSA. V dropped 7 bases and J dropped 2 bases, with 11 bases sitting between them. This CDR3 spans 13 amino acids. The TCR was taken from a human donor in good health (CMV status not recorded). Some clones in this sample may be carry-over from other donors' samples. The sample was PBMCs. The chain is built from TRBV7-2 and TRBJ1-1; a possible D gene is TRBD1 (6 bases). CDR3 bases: TGTGCCAGCACCGAACAGGGTAACACTGAAGCTTTCTTT. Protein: CASTEQGNTEAFF.